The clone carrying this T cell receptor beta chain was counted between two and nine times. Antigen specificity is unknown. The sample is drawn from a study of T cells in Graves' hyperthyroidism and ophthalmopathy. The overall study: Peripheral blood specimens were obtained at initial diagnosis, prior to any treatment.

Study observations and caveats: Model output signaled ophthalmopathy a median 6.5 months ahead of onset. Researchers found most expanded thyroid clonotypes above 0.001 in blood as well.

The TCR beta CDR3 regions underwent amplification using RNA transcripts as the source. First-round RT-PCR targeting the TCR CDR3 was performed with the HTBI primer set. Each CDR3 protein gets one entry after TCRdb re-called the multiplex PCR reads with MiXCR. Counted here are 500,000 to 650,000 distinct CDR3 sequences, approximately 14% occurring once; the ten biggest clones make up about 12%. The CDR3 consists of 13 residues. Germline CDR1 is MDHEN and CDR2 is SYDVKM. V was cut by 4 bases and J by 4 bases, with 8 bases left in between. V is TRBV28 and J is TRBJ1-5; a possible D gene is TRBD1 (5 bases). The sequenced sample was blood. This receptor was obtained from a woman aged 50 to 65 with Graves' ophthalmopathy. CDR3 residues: CASSSGKNQPQHF. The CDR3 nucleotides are TGTGCCAGCAGTTCAGGGAAGAATCAGCCCCAGCATTTT.